The 18 T cell receptor beta chains in this list originate from one sample, sequenced in a study of blood T cells in healthy people across ages. Sample-barcoded 5' priming and a J-beta primer mix drove a second PCR of about 6 to 12 cycles. One entry per CDR3 protein, called by TCRdb with MiXCR from the 5' RACE reads. The sample lists just over 1 million distinct CDR3 sequences, more than 35% occurring once. Sequenced input: blood. The source is a woman aged 55-75 years in good health.

This sequence joins TRBV7-8 and TRBJ2-3, with D perhaps matching TRBD2 (5 bases). Trimming pared 1 base from V and 0 bases from J, leaving 23 bases between. Germline CDR1 SGHVS, CDR2 FQNEAQ. CDR3 size: 20 residues. The DNA of the CDR3 is TGTGCCAGCAGCTTAGTTTTTTGGGCTAGCAGATGGGCTAGCACAGATACGCAGTATTTT. This translates into CASSLVFWASRWASTDTQYF.

There are a few counts of this clonotype. J is TRBJ2-3 and V is TRBV9; no firm D call. This CDR3 spans 14 amino acids. The V end was cut by 2 bases, the J end by 0 bases, with 7 bases between. The germline gives CDR1 SGDLS, CDR2 YYNGEE. For the CDR3, the DNA is TGTGCCAGCAGCGTGACACCAAGCACAGATACGCAGTATTTT. This sequence encodes CASSVTPSTDTQYF. Full variable domain (rest looked up from reference TRBV9 and TRBJ2-3): DSGVTQTPKHLITATGQRVTLRCSPRSGDLSVYWYQQSLDQGLQFLIQYYNGEERAKGNILERFSAQQFPDLHSELNLSSLELGDSALYFCASSVTPSTDTQYFGPGTRLTVL.

This clonotype was detected ten times or more. The rearrangement links TRBV29-1 to TRBJ2-1; 8 bases align to TRBD2. The germline CDR1 and CDR2 sequences are SQVTM and ANQGSEA. The V gene end was trimmed by 0 bases and the J gene end by 2 bases; junction bases not matched to a gene: 3. This CDR3 has 15 amino acids. The chain's CDR3 is CSVEEWREAYNEQFF. For the CDR3, the DNA is TGCAGCGTTGAAGAATGGCGGGAGGCCTACAATGAGCAGTTCTTC.

About this clonotype itself: This may come from a read error, since a much larger clone is one base off. The chain combines TRBV11-2 with TRBJ2-7; unclear D gene. This CDR3 has 14 amino acids. Per the germline V gene, CDR1 is SGHAT and CDR2 is FQNNGV. The CDR3 loop is CASSVGLTSYGQYF. In nucleotides, the CDR3 is TGTGCCAGCAGCGTAGGGCTTACCTCCTACGGGCAGTACTTC. Together with reference TRBV11-2 and TRBJ2-7, the CDR3 gives the full variable domain: EAGVAQSPRYKIIEKRQSVAFWCNPISGHATLYWYQQILGQGPKLLIQFQNNGVVDDSQLPKDRFSAERLKGVDSTLKIQPAKLEDSAVYLCASSVGLTSYGQYFGPGTRLTVT.

The V call is TRBV7-2, the J call TRBJ2-6, with 7 bases identical to TRBD1. The CDR3 is made up of 16 amino acids. The V and J ends lost 3 bases and 3 bases, in that order; junction bases with no gene match: 5. Per the germline V gene, CDR1 is SGHTA and CDR2 is FQGNSA. The CDR3 DNA sequence: TGTGCCAGCAGCTTTAGGACAGGCGGTGGGGCCAACGTCCTGACTTTC. Translation gives CASSFRTGGGANVLTF.

The rearrangement joins TRBV2 to TRBJ2-1, with 8 bases aligning to TRBD2. The CDR3 consists of 15 residues. The ends lost 5 bases at V and 5 bases at J; junction bases unmatched: 8. CDR1 SNHLY and CDR2 FYNNEI come from the germline V gene. For the CDR3, the DNA is TGTGCCAGCAGTCCGGGACTAGGGCTTAACAATGAGCAGTTCTTC. It translates to CASSPGLGLNNEQFF.

V is TRBV7-8 and J is TRBJ1-5; D not resolved. The germline gives CDR1 SGHVS, CDR2 FQNEAQ. Trimming removed 1 base at V and 3 bases at J, with 16 bases between. The CDR3 totals 17 residues. The CDR3 is CASSLDSTRSINQPQHF. CDR3 coding DNA: TGTGCCAGCAGCTTAGACTCGACACGCTCGATCAATCAGCCCCAGCATTTT.

This chain links TRBV3-1 with TRBJ1-4; D gene uncertain. Deletions cut 0 bases from V and 6 bases from J, with 5 bases between. Germline V gene lookup returns CDR1 LGHDT and CDR2 YNNKEL (reference sequence). CDR3 length: 13 residues. The DNA of the CDR3 is TGTGCCAGCAGCCAAGAGTGGGATGAAAAACTGTTTTTT. Translated, it gives CASSQEWDEKLFF.

This clonotype was detected only a few times. The genes are TRBV19 and TRBJ2-5, with TRBD2 identical over 7 bases. CDR1 is LNHDA, CDR2 SQIVND, per germline (reference sequence). This CDR3 has 15 amino acids. The ends lost 7 bases at V and 12 bases at J; junction bases unmatched: 20. The CDR3 sequence is CASNPTGSSASGKYF. The CDR3 DNA reads TGTGCCAGTAACCCCACGGGCTCTTCGGCTAGCGGCAAGTACTTC.

This clonotype occurred many times. The CDR3 nucleotides are TGCGCCAGCAGCCAGATAGGGGGAGGGGGAGATGAAAAACTGTTTTTT. Encoded protein: CASSQIGGGGDEKLFF. The V call is TRBV4-1, the J call TRBJ1-4, with a possible D match to TRBD1 (6 bases). This CDR3 spans 16 amino acids. The V end lost 3 bases, the J end lost 6 bases, and 17 bases lay between the germline ends. Germline V gene data show CDR1 as MGHRA and CDR2 as YSYEKL.

V is TRBV27 and J is TRBJ2-3; TRBD2 aligns across 10 bases. Losses at the gene ends were 5 bases for V and 2 bases for J; bases not matched to a gene: 7. The CDR3 consists of 16 residues. The germline gives CDR1 MNHEY, CDR2 SMNVEV (reference sequence). The CDR3 coding sequence is TGTGCCAGCAGTACCGGACTAGCGGTTTCCACAGATACGCAGTATTTT. This sequence encodes CASSTGLAVSTDTQYF.

This clonotype has just a few counts. V gene TRBV11-2 combines with J gene TRBJ2-3; 11 bases align to TRBD2. Looked up from germline, CDR1 is SGHAT and CDR2 is FQNNGV. The CDR3 contains 17 residues. V gave up 2 bases and J gave up 3 bases; unmatched junction bases: 7. The CDR3 loop reads CASSLNLGLAVTDTQYF. The CDR3, as DNA: TGTGCCAGCAGCTTAAATTTGGGACTAGCGGTAACAGATACGCAGTATTTT.

V is TRBV15 and J is TRBJ2-7, with D unresolved. Germline V gene lookup returns CDR1 LNHNV and CDR2 YYDKDF (reference sequence). Trimming removed 3 bases at V and 7 bases at J, with 16 bases between. The CDR3 loop spans 14 amino acids. The CDR3 DNA follows: TGTGCCACCAGCAGCCGATCGGGTGGGAATGAGCAGTACTTC. It yields the protein CATSSRSGGNEQYF.

The chain couples TRBV7-6 to TRBJ2-7; a possible D gene is TRBD1 (6 bases). The germline V and J ends were trimmed by 2 bases and 3 bases, with 11 bases remaining between them. The V gene's germline CDR1 is SGHVS and CDR2 FNYEAQ. The CDR3 is made up of 14 amino acids. CDR3 residues: CASSLSTGYYEQYF. Written as DNA, the CDR3 is TGTGCCAGCAGCTTATCGACAGGCTACTACGAGCAGTACTTC.

This clonotype has a handful of counts. V and J are TRBV29-1 and TRBJ2-6, with D perhaps being TRBD1 or TRBD2 (6 bases each). Germline V gene data show CDR1 as SQVTM and CDR2 as ANQGSEA. With 2 bases removed from V and 0 bases from J, the gap between germline ends came to 11 bases. The CDR3 is 16 residues long. The CDR3 loop is CSVELRGASGANVLTF. DNA of the CDR3: TGCAGCGTTGAACTTAGGGGGGCCTCTGGGGCCAACGTCCTGACTTTC. Full variable domain (rest looked up from reference TRBV29-1 and TRBJ2-6): SAVISQKPSRDICQRGTSLTIQCQVDSQVTMMFWYRQQPGQSLTLIATANQGSEATYESGFVIDKFPISRPNLTFSTLTVSNMSPEDSSIYLCSVELRGASGANVLTFGAGSRLTVL.

This clonotype has more than one count but fewer than ten. The chain has TRBV12-3 or TRBV12-4 and TRBJ1-2; D perhaps matches TRBD1 (5 bases). The CDR3 totals 14 residues. Trimming stripped 2 bases from V and 2 bases from J, with 9 bases between. CDR3 DNA sequence: TGTGCCAGCAGTTTACAGGGAACGAACTATGGCTACACCTTC. Protein sequence: CASSLQGTNYGYTF.

Only a few counts were recorded for this clonotype. This sequence joins TRBV20-1 and TRBJ2-1, with a weak D call TRBD1 (5 bases). Deletions cut 6 bases from V and 4 bases from J, with 10 bases between. Per the germline V gene, CDR1 is DFQATT and CDR2 is SNEGSKA (reference sequence). The CDR3 extends over 12 amino acids. As DNA, the CDR3 is TGCAGTGCGCCGACAGAGTACAATGAGCAGTTCTTC. It translates to CSAPTEYNEQFF.

This clonotype has more than one count but fewer than ten. The chain combines TRBV3-1 with TRBJ2-1; D ambiguous. The DNA end favors TRBJ2-7, so the J call may be wrong. This CDR3 is built from 16 residues. Germline V gene lookup returns CDR1 LGHDT and CDR2 YNNKEL (reference sequence). In DNA, the CDR3 is TGTGCCAGCAGCCAAGCAGGCCCTAACTCCTACAATGAGCAGTACTTC. Encoded protein: CASSQAGPNSYNEQYF.